These 25 T cell receptor beta chains came from one sample sequenced in a study of T cell responses to AZD1222 COVID-19 vaccine. This table comes from immunoSEQ multiplex PCR, and its TCRdb copy is limited to in-frame clones, with some not included. Of 100,000 to 150,000 clones in the sample, more than 80% were seen once. The source material was peripheral blood, sampled on day 0 of AZD1222 vaccination. Receptor source: an adult in good health.

This clone showed up just once. CDR3 residues: CAIQASSGSSDEQYF. The CDR3 bases are TGTGCCATCCAAGCGTCAAGCGGTTCGAGCGACGAGCAGTACTTC. The chain uses TRBV24-1 and TRBJ2-7, with a weak D call TRBD2 (5 bases). The germline V gene has CDR1 KGHDR and CDR2 SFDVKD. CDR3 length equals 15 residues. Between the trimmed V and J ends, which lost 11 bases and 5 bases, there was a span of 24 bases.

V gene TRBV10-1 combines with J gene TRBJ2-7; D is undetermined. V lost 6 bases to trimming and J lost 0 bases, with 15 bases between them. The CDR3 totals 15 residues. Germline V gene sequence: CDR1 WNHNN, CDR2 SYGVQD (reference sequence). The CDR3 sequence: CASRTLLVSSYEQYF. As DNA, the CDR3 is TGCGCCAGCAGAACTCTGCTGGTGAGCTCCTACGAGCAGTACTTC.

The V and J genes are TRBV10-3 and TRBJ1-2; 11 bases line up with TRBD1. There are 14 residues in the CDR3. The trim removed 11 bases at V and 6 bases at J, leaving 11 bases unmatched. The V gene's germline CDR1 is ENHRY and CDR2 SYGVKD. The CDR3 DNA is TGTGCCGCAGGACAGGGGGCGAGAATTGATGGCTACACCTTC. It translates to CAAGQGARIDGYTF.

This chain links TRBV21-1 with TRBJ2-7; TRBD1 is taken as the D call from the table, unchecked against the DNA. TRBV21-1 is a pseudogene locus. This CDR3 spans 17 amino acids. The CDR3: CAPDGGTGAQIWDEQYF. CDR3 sequence (DNA): TGTGCCCCCGATGGGGGGACAGGGGCCCAAATTTGGGACGAGCAGTACTTC.

This sequence joins TRBV6-6 and TRBJ2-1; D is perhaps TRBD2 (7 bases). The germline V and J ends were trimmed by 4 bases and 0 bases, with 13 bases remaining between them. The length of the CDR3 is 16 residues. Germline lookup yields CDR1 MNHNY and CDR2 SVGAGI (reference sequence). CDR3 protein: CASSWGGGSSYNEQFF. CDR3 DNA: TGTGCCAGCAGTTGGGGGGGCGGGAGCTCCTACAATGAGCAGTTCTTC.

The J gene is TRBJ2-7, the V gene TRBV11-2; D is uncertain. Trimming removed 5 bases at V and 3 bases at J, with 5 bases between. Germline CDR1 and CDR2: SGHAT and FQNNGV. The CDR3 runs 11 residues. The CDR3 sequence is CASSPYYEQYF. The CDR3 nucleotides read TGTGCCAGCAGCCCATACTACGAGCAGTACTTC.

The rearrangement links TRBV4-1 to TRBJ2-7; maybe TRBD1 (6 bases). CDR1 is MGHRA and CDR2 is YSYEKL in the germline V gene. This CDR3 contains 15 residues. Trimming cost V 4 bases and J 4 bases, with 17 bases left between them. The CDR3 DNA is TGCGCCAGCAGCCCGGCAGGGGTGCCGAATTACGAGCAGTACTTC. Translating it yields CASSPAGVPNYEQYF.

This rearrangement joins TRBV7-3 to TRBJ2-2; weak D call: TRBD1 (5 bases). The V gene's germline CDR1 is SGHTA and CDR2 FQGTGA. The CDR3 spans 14 residues. Trimming pared 5 bases from V and 4 bases from J, leaving 11 bases between. This CDR3 is CASSLQGSTGELFF. The CDR3 DNA reads TGTGCCAGCAGCCTCCAGGGTTCCACCGGGGAGCTGTTTTTT.

The chain combines TRBV19 with TRBJ2-1; no clear D gene. The V end lost 3 bases, the J end lost 3 bases, and 6 bases lay between the germline ends. CDR1 and CDR2 from the germline V gene are LNHDA and SQIVND (reference sequence). The CDR3 consists of 13 residues. In nucleotides, the CDR3 is TGTGCCAGTAGTATCCAGGACTACAATGAGCAGTTCTTC. Amino acid sequence: CASSIQDYNEQFF.

The CDR3 DNA reads as TGTGCCAGCTCACAGCTCCGACGGGAGCCTTTTTATGGCTACACCTTC. This encodes CASSQLRREPFYGYTF. The chain couples TRBV18 to TRBJ1-2; D remains ambiguous. The CDR3 is made up of 16 amino acids. V was cut by 4 bases and J by 5 bases, with 20 bases left in between. Germline V lookup: CDR1 KGHSH, CDR2 LQKENI.

The chain couples TRBV27 to TRBJ1-6; D may be TRBD1 (6 bases). Looked up from germline, CDR1 is MNHEY and CDR2 is SMNVEV (reference sequence). The V end was cut by 3 bases, the J end by 9 bases, with 15 bases between. This CDR3 is 15 amino acids long. CDR3 in amino acids: CASSLMTGFLSPLHF. The CDR3 region has the DNA TGTGCCAGCAGTTTGATGACAGGTTTTCTTTCACCCCTCCACTTT.

The V gene is TRBV27, the J gene TRBJ1-5; D unclear. V lost 4 bases and J lost 4, with 8 bases in between. This CDR3 contains 13 residues. The germline gives CDR1 MNHEY, CDR2 SMNVEV (reference sequence). The CDR3 bases are TGTGCCAGCAGTTCGGGAGGTAATCAGCCCCAGCATTTT. This codes for CASSSGGNQPQHF.

CDR3 nucleotides: TGTGCCAGCAGCTTGGCCGGGACAGGGAACGGTGAAGCTTTCTTT. Protein sequence: CASSLAGTGNGEAFF. The chain links TRBV7-9 to TRBJ1-1; 9 nucleotides align to TRBD1. The J segment lost 7 bases and the V segment lost 3 bases, leaving 9 bases of the junction unmatched. CDR1 and CDR2 (germline): SEHNR, FQNEAQ (reference sequence). The CDR3 consists of 15 residues.

The chain combines TRBV5-6 with TRBJ2-7, with a possible D match to TRBD1 (6 bases). Between the trimmed V and J ends, which lost 2 bases and 3 bases, there was a span of 18 bases. This CDR3 region has 16 residues. Germline assignment: CDR1 SGHDT and CDR2 YYEEEE. CDR3 amino acids: CASSLQGPIANYEQYF. In nucleotides, the CDR3 is TGTGCCAGCAGCTTACAGGGCCCAATAGCGAACTACGAGCAGTACTTC.

The J gene is TRBJ1-4, the V gene TRBV28, with D perhaps TRBD1 (6 bases). From germline, CDR1 is MDHEN and CDR2 SYDVKM. V lost 5 bases and J lost 7, with 20 bases in between. The CDR3 sequence is 16 residues long. CDR3 amino acids: CASSPEVGGEGEKLFF. The DNA of the CDR3 is TGTGCCAGCAGTCCCGAAGTGGGGGGCGAGGGTGAAAAACTGTTTTTT.

The J gene is TRBJ2-1, the V gene TRBV7-9, with D unclear. Trimming shortened V by 5 bases and J by 6 bases, and 11 bases separated the two germline ends. The CDR3 is made up of 13 amino acids. Germline V CDR1 and CDR2: SEHNR, FQNEAQ (reference sequence). The CDR3 loop is CASSETRPNEQFF. The CDR3 DNA reads TGTGCCAGCAGCGAGACAAGACCCAATGAGCAGTTCTTC.

The chain carries TRBV5-1 and TRBJ2-7; 9 nucleotides line up with TRBD1. The CDR3 contains 14 residues. Trimming at V came to 4 bases and at J to 3 bases, leaving 5 bases not matched to a gene. Germline CDR1 reads SGHRS; CDR2 reads YFSETQ. The CDR3 region has the DNA TGCGCCAGCAGCCTGCTGGACAGGGGCTACGAGCAGTACTTC. Translating it yields CASSLLDRGYEQYF.

The chain employs TRBV5-1 and TRBJ1-1, with 7 positions matching TRBD1. The germline CDR1 and CDR2 sequences are SGHRS and YFSETQ. CDR3 length: 13 amino acids. Trimming took 2 bases from V and 3 from J; bases not matched to a gene: 1. The CDR3 loop reads CASSFTGDTEAFF. As DNA, the CDR3 is TGCGCCAGCAGCTTTACAGGGGACACTGAAGCTTTCTTT.

V and J are TRBV9 and TRBJ2-7; 8 positions agree with TRBD2. The germline V gene encodes CDR1 SGDLS and CDR2 YYNGEE. V was clipped by 3 bases and J by 4 bases; unmatched bases: 9. The CDR3 loop spans 15 amino acids. CDR3 nucleotides: TGTGCCAGCAGCGAGGGGACTAGGGCCACTTACGAGCAGTACTTC. This encodes CASSEGTRATYEQYF.

V is TRBV14 and J is TRBJ1-1; possibly TRBD1 for D (6 bases). The germline CDR1 and CDR2 sequences are SGHDN and FVKESK. V was pared by 2 bases and J by 7 bases, with 14 bases between. The CDR3 is 14 amino acids. The CDR3: CASSQILGAGEAFF. The CDR3 nucleotides are TGTGCCAGCAGCCAAATATTGGGGGCGGGTGAAGCTTTCTTT. The full variable domain, with the rest looked up from reference TRBV14 and TRBJ1-1, is EAGVTQFPSHSVIEKGQTVTLRCDPISGHDNLYWYRRVMGKEIKFLLHFVKESKQDESGMPNNRFLAERTGGTYSTLKVQPAELEDSGVYFCASSQILGAGEAFFGQGTRLTVV.

The V and J genes are TRBV27 and TRBJ2-1, with TRBD1 matching over 8 bases. Trimming cost V 4 bases and J 6 bases; bases outside gene matches: 8. This CDR3 spans 15 amino acids. Germline values: CDR1 MNHEY, CDR2 SMNVEV (reference sequence). CDR3 in amino acids: CASSSQGAPSNEQFF. The CDR3 DNA sequence: TGTGCCAGCAGTTCTCAGGGGGCTCCTTCCAATGAGCAGTTCTTC.

The chain has TRBV5-1 and TRBJ1-4; possibly TRBD1 for D (6 bases). CDR1 and CDR2 from the germline V gene are SGHRS and YFSETQ. The V end lost 7 bases, the J end lost 8 bases, and 21 bases lay between the germline ends. This CDR3 has 15 residues. The CDR3 nucleotides are TGCGCCAGCGGACCCACACAGGGAAGAGGCGAAAAACTGTTTTTT. Translation: CASGPTQGRGEKLFF.

This rearrangement joins TRBV6-5 to TRBJ2-7, with 7 positions matching TRBD1. Trimming removed 7 bases from V and 3 bases from J; junction bases left unmatched: 9. The CDR3 has 14 amino acids. The germline V gene has CDR1 MNHEY and CDR2 SVGAGI. This chain's CDR3 is CASNYEGAHYEQYF. The CDR3 DNA reads TGTGCCAGCAATTATGAGGGGGCACACTACGAGCAGTACTTC.

The V and J genes are TRBV3-1 (or the pseudogene TRBV3-2) and TRBJ2-1; possibly TRBD2 for D (6 bases). Germline V CDR1 and CDR2: LGHDT, YNNKEL (reference sequence). V gave up 1 base and J gave up 6 bases, with 13 bases separating them. This CDR3 is 15 amino acids long. The CDR3 nucleotides are TGTGCCAGCAGCCAAGGGACGGGGACTGGCAATGAGCAGTTCTTC. Translation gives CASSQGTGTGNEQFF.

V gene TRBV11-2 combines with J gene TRBJ1-2, with D unresolved. V lost 5 bases to trimming and J lost 2 bases, with 21 bases between them. Per germline, CDR1 SGHAT and CDR2 FQNNGV. The CDR3 spans 17 residues. The CDR3 bases are TGTGCCAGCAGCCCAGGAGCTAGCCTCTACGTAAACTATGGCTACACCTTC. This codes for CASSPGASLYVNYGYTF. Filled out from reference TRBV11-2 and TRBJ1-2, the complete variable domain reads EAGVAQSPRYKIIEKRQSVAFWCNPISGHATLYWYQQILGQGPKLLIQFQNNGVVDDSQLPKDRFSAERLKGVDSTLKIQPAKLEDSAVYLCASSPGASLYVNYGYTFGSGTRLTVV.